What follows are 8 T cell receptor beta chains derived from one specimen sequenced in a study of blood T cell repertoires in COVID-19. TCRdb keeps only in-frame clones here, not all; method: immunoSEQ multiplex PCR. The table lists approximately 82,000 clones, around four fifths of them singletons. The specimen was peripheral blood. Receptor source: a human donor in a cohort sampled during active COVID-19.

The chain has TRBV7-8 and TRBJ2-7; 7 nucleotides align to TRBD1. CDR3 length: 15 amino acids. V dropped 4 bases and J dropped 1; count of bases not matched to a gene: 7. Germline V CDR1 and CDR2: SGHVS, FQNEAQ. The CDR3 sequence: CASSSLQGPSYEQYF. The CDR3 nucleotides are TGTGCCAGCAGCTCCCTACAGGGGCCGTCCTACGAGCAGTACTTC.

The CDR3, as DNA: TGTGCCAGCAGTTACTCGAGGTCTACGAATACGCAGTATTTT. Translated, it gives CASSYSRSTNTQYF. V and J are TRBV6-5 and TRBJ2-3; D unclear. The ends were cut back, 0 bases at V and 7 bases at J, with 11 bases in the middle. The CDR3 loop spans 14 amino acids. Germline V gene sequence: CDR1 MNHEY, CDR2 SVGAGI.

The J gene is TRBJ2-4, the V gene TRBV7-2; TRBD2 matches at 9 bases. The CDR3 consists of 16 residues. In germline, CDR1 is SGHTA, CDR2 FQGNSA. Unmatched junction bases numbered 5, after V lost 5 bases and J lost 0 bases. Here the CDR3 DNA reads TGTGCCAGCAGCATTAGCGGGGGCCTAGCCAAAAACATTCAGTACTTC. Translated: CASSISGGLAKNIQYF.

The chain employs TRBV20-1 and TRBJ2-5; 8 nucleotides match TRBD1. In germline, CDR1 is DFQATT, CDR2 SNEGSKA (reference sequence). This CDR3 has 14 amino acids. The V gene end was trimmed by 3 bases and the J gene end by 5 bases; junction bases not matched to a gene: 8. The CDR3 nucleotides read TGCAGTGCTAGTATGCCAGGGGGCGCCGAGACCCAGTACTTC. Protein sequence: CSASMPGGAETQYF.

V is TRBV11-3 and J is TRBJ2-2; 7 bases match TRBD2. Germline assignment: CDR1 SGHNT and CDR2 YENEEA. This CDR3 spans 14 amino acids. Trimming at V came to 2 bases and at J to 6 bases, leaving 3 bases not matched to a gene. CDR3: CASSLMGGSGELFF. For the CDR3, the DNA is TGTGCCAGCAGCTTAATGGGAGGGTCCGGGGAGCTGTTTTTT.

This clone turned up a few times. The chain is built from TRBV7-9 and TRBJ2-7; the match to TRBD1 covers 10 bases. Germline assignment: CDR1 SEHNR and CDR2 FQNEAQ (reference sequence). After removal of 5 bases from V and 6 bases from J, the junction contained 10 bases not matched to a gene. CDR3 length: 15 residues. The CDR3 loop reads CASSTSGTGDREQYF. CDR3 nucleotide sequence: TGTGCCAGCAGCACTTCCGGGACAGGGGACCGCGAGCAGTACTTC.

This chain connects TRBV7-3 to TRBJ2-6, with 10 bases that match TRBD1. This CDR3 contains 18 residues. The V and J ends lost 0 bases and 2 bases, in that order; junction bases with no gene match: 4. Germline V gene sequence: CDR1 SGHTA, CDR2 FQGTGA. The CDR3 protein is CASSLTGTGATGANVLTF. The CDR3 coding sequence is TGTGCCAGCAGCTTAACCGGGACAGGGGCAACTGGGGCCAACGTCCTGACTTTC.

This chain joins TRBV7-3 and TRBJ1-2; no clear D. The ends were cut back, 5 bases at V and 0 bases at J, with 13 bases in the middle. In germline, CDR1 is SGHTA, CDR2 FQGTGA. The CDR3 is made up of 15 amino acids. CDR3 amino acids: CASSPDPQANYGYTF. DNA of the CDR3: TGTGCCAGCAGCCCAGATCCCCAAGCTAACTATGGCTACACCTTC.